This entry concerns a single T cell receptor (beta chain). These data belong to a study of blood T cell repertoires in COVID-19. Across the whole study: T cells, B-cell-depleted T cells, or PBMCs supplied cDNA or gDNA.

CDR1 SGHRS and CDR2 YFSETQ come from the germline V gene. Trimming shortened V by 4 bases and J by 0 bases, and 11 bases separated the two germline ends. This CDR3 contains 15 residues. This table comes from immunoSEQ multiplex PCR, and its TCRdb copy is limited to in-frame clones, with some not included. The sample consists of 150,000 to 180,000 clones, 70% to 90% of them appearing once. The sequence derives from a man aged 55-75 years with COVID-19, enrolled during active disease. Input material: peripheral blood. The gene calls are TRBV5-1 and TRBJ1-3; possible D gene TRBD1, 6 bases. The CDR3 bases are TGCGCCAGCAGCCCAACAGGGTTCTCTGGAAACACCATATATTTT. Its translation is CASSPTGFSGNTIYF.